The 29 T cell receptor beta chains given below trace back to one sample, sequenced in a study of T cell repertoires in cytomegalovirus infection. TCRdb fed the reads into MiXCR, producing one record per CDR3 protein. The table records about 830,000 distinct CDR3 sequences, approximately 29% of them present only once. No antigen has been identified for these receptors. The sequencing used cultured CD8+ T cells from PBMCs, collected from culture after CMV antigen stimulation. The receptors here all came from a human donor in good health (CMV status not recorded). Some clones in this sample may be carry-over from other donors' samples.

This clonotype showed up just a few times. V gene TRBV7-6 combines with J gene TRBJ2-2, with 11 bases fitting TRBD1. Germline-derived CDR1 and CDR2 are SGHVS and FNYEAQ. The CDR3 consists of 16 residues. J was trimmed by 4 bases and V by 4 bases; bases with no gene match: 5. The CDR3 region is CASSYGQGASTGELFF. In nucleotides, the CDR3 is TGTGCCAGCAGCTATGGACAGGGGGCTTCCACCGGGGAGCTGTTTTTT. The full variable domain, with the rest looked up from reference TRBV7-6 and TRBJ2-2, is GAGVSQSPRYKVTKRGQDVALRCDPISGHVSLYWYRQALGQGPEFLTYFNYEAQQDKSGLPNDRFSAERPEGSISTLTIQRTEQRDSAMYRCASSYGQGASTGELFFGEGSRLTVL.

This clonotype occurred many times. The rearrangement uses TRBV28 and TRBJ2-3, with D maybe TRBD1 (5 bases). V gave up 0 bases and J gave up 4 bases, with 11 bases separating them. CDR3 length equals 15 residues. Germline CDR1 is MDHEN and CDR2 is SYDVKM. The CDR3 loop reads CASSLWGLPADTQYF. DNA of the CDR3: TGTGCCAGCAGTTTATGGGGGCTACCGGCAGATACGCAGTATTTT.

This clonotype appeared many times. The chain uses TRBV7-6 and TRBJ1-1; D ambiguous. The CDR3 contains 14 residues. The germline gives CDR1 SGHVS, CDR2 FNYEAQ. V dropped 4 bases and J dropped 8 bases, with 17 bases sitting between them. DNA for the CDR3: TGTGCCAGCAGCTCCCCGAGGTTCCCCGGGGAAGCTTTCTTT. Protein sequence: CASSSPRFPGEAFF.

The J gene is TRBJ1-5, the V gene TRBV19, with TRBD1 as a possible D gene (5 bases). The CDR3 runs to 15 residues. CDR1 is LNHDA and CDR2 is SQIVND in the germline V gene (reference sequence). V gave up 1 base and J gave up 0 bases, with 7 bases separating them. The DNA of the CDR3 is TGTGCCAGTAGTATAGCAGGGTATAGCAATCAGCCCCAGCATTTT. This encodes CASSIAGYSNQPQHF.

This clonotype was counted once. The rearrangement uses TRBV7-9 and TRBJ2-5, with D uncertain. Trimming took off 0 bases at V and 6 bases at J, with 11 bases between the two ends. Germline values: CDR1 SEHNR, CDR2 FQNEAQ (reference sequence). The length of the CDR3 is 14 residues. Here the CDR3 reads CASSLARERKTQYF. Here the CDR3 DNA reads TGTGCCAGCAGCTTAGCTAGGGAAAGGAAGACCCAGTACTTC.

This clonotype was seen more than once but under ten times. The rearrangement uses TRBV20-1 and TRBJ1-2; D is ambiguous. V lost 6 bases and J lost 2, with 16 bases in between. The CDR3 has 14 amino acids. Germline loops: CDR1 DFQATT, CDR2 SNEGSKA (reference sequence). The CDR3 region has the DNA TGCAGTGCCCTTCGGGGAGGAATCAACTATGGCTACACCTTC. It specifies CSALRGGINYGYTF.

This clonotype has ten or more counts. This chain connects TRBV6-2 or TRBV6-3 to TRBJ2-6; unclear D gene. V shed 2 bases and J shed 0 bases, with 8 bases lying between them. The CDR3 runs 16 residues. Germline V gene data show CDR1 as MNHEY and CDR2 as SVGEGT. The CDR3 nucleotides are TGTGCCAGCAGTTACGAAAAGGACTCTGGGGCCAACGTCCTGACTTTC. Its translation is CASSYEKDSGANVLTF.

The V and J genes are TRBV27 and TRBJ1-5, with 7 bases that match TRBD1. There are 15 residues in the CDR3. The junction had 10 bases not matched to a gene; V was cut back by 7 bases and J by 4 bases. Germline CDR1 is MNHEY and CDR2 is SMNVEV (reference sequence). CDR3 sequence: CASKRQGSWNQPQHF. In DNA, the CDR3 is TGTGCCAGCAAACGACAGGGTTCGTGGAATCAGCCCCAGCATTTT.

This clonotype was seen a handful of times. The chain couples TRBV7-8 to TRBJ2-2; 11 bases map to TRBD1. CDR1 SGHVS and CDR2 FQNEAQ come from the germline V gene. The junction had 7 bases not matched to a gene; V was cut back by 3 bases and J by 4 bases. CDR3 size: 17 residues. CDR3 bases: TGTGCCAGCAGCTTCTCCGGACAGGGGGCTGTCACCGGGGAGCTGTTTTTT. Translating it yields CASSFSGQGAVTGELFF.

This clonotype showed up just a few times. The rearrangement links TRBV27 to TRBJ2-1; D possibly corresponds to TRBD1 (6 bases). CDR3 length equals 15 residues. CDR1 MNHEY and CDR2 SMNVEV come from the germline V gene (reference sequence). V was shortened by 3 bases and J by 7 bases, with 16 bases between the two germline ends. The CDR3 loop reads CASSLNGGQGNEQFF. The CDR3 bases are TGTGCCAGCAGTTTGAACGGCGGCCAGGGGAATGAGCAGTTCTTC.

This chain connects TRBV27 to TRBJ2-2, with 7 bases that match TRBD2. The ends lost 5 bases at V and 7 bases at J; junction bases unmatched: 13. Looked up from germline, CDR1 is MNHEY and CDR2 is SMNVEV (reference sequence). The CDR3 extends over 16 amino acids. This chain's CDR3 is CASSPPRIAGGGELFF. The CDR3 bases are TGTGCCAGCAGTCCCCCTAGGATAGCGGGCGGCGGGGAGCTGTTTTTT.

In this sample, this clonotype turned up once. The chain carries TRBV7-9 and TRBJ1-5, with D unresolved. Germline V gene data show CDR1 as SEHNR and CDR2 as FQNEAQ (reference sequence). This CDR3 contains 17 residues. V lost 3 bases and J lost 2, with 17 bases in between. CDR3 nucleotides: TGTGCCAGCAGCTTGGTGCCAAATTTGGAGGGCAATCAGCCCCAGCATTTT. This gives the protein CASSLVPNLEGNQPQHF.

About this clonotype: A single base separates this from a much larger clone, so it may be a read error. This rearrangement joins TRBV7-6 to TRBJ2-7; a possible D gene is TRBD1 (5 bases). Deletions cut 5 bases from V and 2 bases from J, with 7 bases between. CDR1 and CDR2 from the germline V gene are SGHVS and FNYEAQ. This CDR3 contains 12 residues. The CDR3 DNA follows: TGTGCCAGCAGCGCGGACACCTACGAGCAGTACTTC. Translated, it gives CASSADTYEQYF.

This clonotype occurred a few times. The chain recombines TRBV27 with TRBJ2-1; possibly TRBD1 or TRBD2 for D (5 bases each). Germline-derived CDR1 and CDR2 are MNHEY and SMNVEV (reference sequence). V was cut by 5 bases and J by 9 bases, with 20 bases left in between. The CDR3 is 15 amino acids. The CDR3 DNA reads as TGTGCCAGCAGTCCCTACCCCACCTCAGGGAGTGAGCAGTTCTTC. Translated: CASSPYPTSGSEQFF.

This chain's CDR3 is CASSGLRDRLYQPQHF. CDR3 nucleotides: TGTGCCAGCAGCGGGCTCCGGGACAGGCTTTATCAGCCCCAGCATTTT. The gene calls are TRBV5-5 and TRBJ1-5; 8 bases match TRBD1. The trim removed 4 bases at V and 5 bases at J, leaving 11 bases unmatched. In germline, CDR1 is SGHKS, CDR2 YYEKEE (reference sequence). This CDR3 contains 16 residues.

This clonotype was seen at least ten times. The chain employs TRBV7-9 and TRBJ2-3; the D is unclear. V lost 6 bases, J lost 1 base, and 8 bases lay in between. From germline, CDR1 is SEHNR and CDR2 FQNEAQ (reference sequence). This CDR3 has 13 amino acids. This CDR3 is CASSSSGTDTQYF. The DNA for the CDR3 is TGTGCCAGCAGTTCCTCGGGCACAGATACGCAGTATTTT.

This clonotype was seen only a few times. The chain links TRBV6-1 to TRBJ2-2, with a possible D match to TRBD2 (6 bases). Trimming removed 5 bases from V and 0 bases from J, with 13 bases in between. Germline V gene lookup returns CDR1 MNHNS and CDR2 SASEGT. The CDR3 spans 16 residues. The CDR3: CASSIYRGSNTGELFF. CDR3 coding DNA: TGTGCCAGCAGTATATATCGGGGGTCGAACACCGGGGAGCTGTTTTTT.

V gene TRBV29-1 combines with J gene TRBJ1-1; D call uncertain. Between the trimmed V and J ends, which lost 6 bases and 0 bases, there was a span of 8 bases. Germline values: CDR1 SQVTM, CDR2 ANQGSEA. The CDR3 contains 12 residues. The CDR3 sequence is CSVRYMNTEAFF. In DNA form, the CDR3 reads TGCAGCGTCAGGTACATGAACACTGAAGCTTTCTTT.

J is TRBJ2-7 and V is TRBV5-5, with 9 nucleotides matching TRBD2. V lost 4 bases, J lost 6 bases, and 5 bases stayed unmatched. The CDR3 is 13 residues long. The germline V gene encodes CDR1 SGHKS and CDR2 YYEKEE (reference sequence). CDR3 nucleotides: TGTGCCAGCAGCCCGGGACTAGCTCTCGAGCAGTACGTC. Translation gives CASSPGLALEQYV.

A few counts support this clonotype. The CDR3 region is CASRNGGLTGGYTF. Written as DNA, the CDR3 is TGTGCCAGCAGGAACGGGGGGCTAACGGGGGGCTACACCTTC. The J gene is TRBJ1-2, the V gene TRBV27, with D tentatively TRBD1 (6 bases). Trimming removed 6 bases at V and 8 bases at J, with 19 bases between. The CDR3 contains 14 residues. Germline loops: CDR1 MNHEY, CDR2 SMNVEV (reference sequence).

The chain links TRBV5-1 to TRBJ2-2, with D tentatively TRBD1 (5 bases). Trimming cost V 3 bases and J 6 bases, with 12 bases left between them. The CDR3 is made up of 14 amino acids. CDR1 is SGHRS, CDR2 YFSETQ, per germline. The DNA of the CDR3 is TGCGCCAGCAGCTCCCCCAGGGTCGCCGGGGAGCTGTTTTTT. Amino acid sequence: CASSSPRVAGELFF.

The chain carries TRBV28 and TRBJ2-3; 10 bases match TRBD2. Trimming took 6 bases from V and 6 from J; bases not matched to a gene: 12. Germline V CDR1 and CDR2: MDHEN, SYDVKM. The length of the CDR3 is 16 residues. CDR3 in amino acids: CASSDNSGGPRDTQYF. Written as DNA, the CDR3 is TGTGCCAGCAGCGACAATAGCGGGGGGCCTCGGGATACGCAGTATTTT.

The table lists this clonotype with a few counts. V and J are TRBV6-5 and TRBJ1-5; maybe TRBD1 (6 bases). V was cut by 4 bases and J by 6 bases, with 16 bases left in between. Germline V gene sequence: CDR1 MNHEY, CDR2 SVGAGI. CDR3 length equals 15 residues. This CDR3 is CASSSQTGGAQPQHF. The CDR3 nucleotides are TGTGCCAGCAGTTCCCAGACAGGCGGTGCTCAGCCCCAGCATTTT.

This clonotype was seen many times. The V and J genes are TRBV7-6 and TRBJ2-7; D is tentatively TRBD1 or TRBD2 (5 bases each). The CDR3 contains 14 residues. Per germline, CDR1 SGHVS and CDR2 FNYEAQ. The V end was cut by 7 bases, the J end by 6 bases, with 19 bases between. CDR3 sequence reads: CASTLSGGTGEQYF. The DNA for the CDR3 is TGTGCCAGCACCCTGAGTGGGGGAACGGGCGAGCAGTACTTC.

The V call is TRBV12-3 or TRBV12-4, the J call TRBJ1-1; D is possibly TRBD1 (6 bases). This CDR3 is built from 16 residues. The V gene lost 5 bases and the J gene lost 5 bases, with 21 bases spanning the gap. Here the CDR3 reads CASSPRGGGVSTEAFF. DNA for the CDR3: TGTGCCAGCAGTCCCCGGGGGGGGGGCGTGAGTACTGAAGCTTTCTTT.

The chain uses TRBV6-5 and TRBJ2-2, with TRBD1 matching 10 bases. In germline, CDR1 is MNHEY, CDR2 SVGAGI. This CDR3 has 17 residues. V shed 5 bases and J 4 bases; nucleotides not matched to a gene: 10. The DNA of the CDR3 is TGTGCCAGCAGTACCCCTCGACAGGGGGCGGTCACCGGGGAGCTGTTTTTT. Translating gives CASSTPRQGAVTGELFF.

Remarks on this clonotype: This sequence may be a read error, since a much larger clone differs from it by one base. The chain links TRBV12-3 or TRBV12-4 to TRBJ2-5, with a possible D match to TRBD1 (5 bases). This CDR3 contains 14 residues. V shed 5 bases and J shed 5 bases, with 15 bases lying between them. The CDR3 protein is CASSIQGKGETQYF. The CDR3, as DNA: TGTGCCAGCAGTATCCAGGGAAAGGGGGAGACCCAGTACTTC.

The sample holds a few counts of this clonotype. V is TRBV28 and J is TRBJ2-1, with TRBD1 identical over 7 bases. CDR1 and CDR2 (germline): MDHEN, SYDVKM. The CDR3 extends over 13 amino acids. V lost 6 bases and J lost 12; bases outside the gene matches: 11. CDR3: CASSPGGVKGQFF. DNA for the CDR3: TGTGCCAGCAGCCCAGGGGGTGTAAAAGGGCAGTTCTTC.

V usage is TRBV7-4 and J usage is TRBJ2-2, with 9 nucleotides matching TRBD1. CDR1 is SGHVT, CDR2 SQSDAQ, per germline. The CDR3 covers 16 residues. Trimming removed 5 bases from V and 4 bases from J; junction bases left unmatched: 8. CDR3 sequence reads: CASSPEGTGFTGELFF. The CDR3 DNA follows: TGTGCCAGCAGCCCTGAGGGGACAGGGTTCACCGGGGAGCTGTTTTTT.